A single sample gave rise to the 31 T cell receptor beta chains below, sequenced in a study of T cells in Graves' hyperthyroidism and ophthalmopathy. RNA transcripts gave rise to amplified TCR beta CDR3 regions. HTBI primers were employed in a first-round RT-PCR of the TCR CDR3. TCRdb independently ran MiXCR on the multiplex PCR reads; one entry per CDR3 protein. The sample lists about 290,000 distinct CDR3 sequences, approximately 12% seen once, with 6% to 8% in the top ten. The sequencing sample was made of blood. These TCRs come from a woman aged 25 to 39 with Graves' hyperthyroidism that later progressed to Graves' ophthalmopathy.

This clonotype showed up many times. CDR3 amino acids: CSVDSGVTDTQYF. CDR3 DNA sequence: TGCAGCGTTGACAGCGGGGTTACAGATACGCAGTATTTT. J is TRBJ2-3 and V is TRBV29-1; 7 bases align to TRBD2. Germline V gene data show CDR1 as SQVTM and CDR2 as ANQGSEA. The length of the CDR3 is 13 residues. Trimming took 3 bases from V and 3 from J; bases not matched to a gene: 3.

This clonotype occurred many times. The chain joins TRBV7-3 to TRBJ2-6, with TRBD1 matching over 8 bases. CDR1 and CDR2 from the germline V gene are SGHTA and FQGTGA. This CDR3 spans 16 amino acids. With V trimmed by 1 base and J by 2 bases, 1 base remained unmatched. The CDR3 loop is CASSLKTGAGANVLTF. In nucleotides, the CDR3 is TGTGCCAGCAGCTTAAAGACAGGGGCTGGGGCCAACGTCCTGACTTTC.

This clonotype was seen ten or more times. This chain links TRBV18 with TRBJ1-6; 7 bases match TRBD1. CDR3 length: 15 residues. V shed 3 bases and J 3 bases; nucleotides not matched to a gene: 2. From germline, CDR1 is KGHSH and CDR2 LQKENI. The CDR3, as DNA: TGTGCCAGCTCACCTCGGGACAGCTATAATTCACCCCTCCACTTT. This encodes CASSPRDSYNSPLHF.

This clonotype was detected a few times. The chain joins TRBV19 to TRBJ1-1; D not certain. Germline V gene data show CDR1 as LNHDA and CDR2 as SQIVND (reference sequence). Trimming took 7 bases from V and 11 from J, leaving 20 bases between them. The CDR3 extends over 13 amino acids. In DNA, the CDR3 is TGTGCCAGTATCACCAACACGGGAGGCATCGCTTTCTTT. Its protein product is CASITNTGGIAFF.

This clonotype has ten or more counts. The chain carries TRBV2 and TRBJ2-3; the D is unclear. There are 13 residues in the CDR3. Trimming left V 6 bases short and J 5 bases short, with 12 bases between. Germline V lookup: CDR1 SNHLY, CDR2 FYNNEI. CDR3 loop: CASSPVGQDTQYF. CDR3 DNA sequence: TGTGCCAGCAGCCCCGTAGGCCAAGATACGCAGTATTTT.

At least ten counts were recorded for this clonotype. The chain combines TRBV6-2 or TRBV6-3 with TRBJ2-7, with TRBD2 as a possible D gene (6 bases). This CDR3 spans 17 amino acids. Germline V gene lookup returns CDR1 MNHEY and CDR2 SVGEGT. Trimming removed 3 bases from V and 2 bases from J, with 20 bases in between. Here the CDR3 DNA reads TGTGCCAGCAGTTATCCCGTAAGGGACTTCGCAACCTACGAGCAGTACTTC. Translation gives CASSYPVRDFATYEQYF.

This clonotype has a count of ten or more. V and J are TRBV4-1 and TRBJ1-1; D is unresolved. V gave up 3 bases and J gave up 0 bases, with 14 bases separating them. Germline V gives CDR1 MGHRA, CDR2 YSYEKL. The CDR3 loop spans 16 amino acids. The CDR3 spells CASSQVDGLLNTEAFF. In nucleotides, the CDR3 is TGCGCCAGCAGCCAGGTCGACGGCCTCCTGAACACTGAAGCTTTCTTT.

This clonotype was seen at least ten times. The chain combines TRBV30 with TRBJ1-2; D is unresolved. The V end lost 1 base, the J end lost 5 bases, and 17 bases lay between the germline ends. Germline V gives CDR1 GTSNPN, CDR2 SVGIG (reference sequence). The CDR3 has 15 amino acids. CDR3 sequence (DNA): TGTGCCTGGAGTGAGCGGCAGGCTACCACGTATGGCTACACCTTC. Protein sequence: CAWSERQATTYGYTF. Looking up the rest from reference TRBV30 and TRBJ1-2 gives the full variable domain: SQTIHQWPATLVQPVGSPLSLECTVEGTSNPNLYWYRQAAGRGLQLLFYSVGIGQISSEVPQNLSASRPQDRQFILSSKKLLLSDSGFYLCAWSERQATTYGYTFGSGTRLTVV.

This clonotype appeared a few times. This may come from a read error, since a much larger clone is one base off. This rearrangement joins TRBV30 to TRBJ1-6; perhaps TRBD1 as D (5 bases). The germline V gene encodes CDR1 GTSNPN and CDR2 SVGIG (reference sequence). V shed 5 bases and J shed 2 bases, with 13 bases lying between them. This CDR3 is 15 amino acids long. DNA of the CDR3: TGTGCCTGGGATACCGGGACCGCCTATAATTCACCCCTCCACTTT. Its translation: CAWDTGTAYNSPLHF.

This clonotype was seen repeatedly, ten times or more. The chain is built from TRBV2 and TRBJ2-4, with 9 bases identical to TRBD2. This CDR3 comprises 15 residues. After removal of 6 bases from V and 1 base from J, the junction contained 4 bases not matched to a gene. Looked up from germline, CDR1 is SNHLY and CDR2 is FYNNEI. The CDR3 sequence: CASRPAGGAKNIQYF. The CDR3 DNA reads as TGTGCCAGCAGACCGGCGGGGGGGGCCAAAAACATTCAGTACTTC.

This clonotype showed up many times. The genes are TRBV28 and TRBJ2-1; TRBD2 agrees at 10 bases. Germline CDR1 MDHEN, CDR2 SYDVKM. With 1 base clipped from V and 7 bases from J, the junction kept 4 bases outside the gene matches. This CDR3 has 15 amino acids. The CDR3 sequence is CASSLLLAGRNEQFF. For the CDR3, the DNA is TGTGCCAGCAGTTTATTACTAGCGGGAAGGAATGAGCAGTTCTTC.

In its sample, this clonotype was seen a few times. V is TRBV14 and J is TRBJ2-7; no definite D call. The CDR3 is 13 amino acids. Looked up from germline, CDR1 is SGHDN and CDR2 is FVKESK. The V end lost 1 base, the J end lost 3 bases, and 7 bases lay between the germline ends. CDR3 protein: CASSQAPGYEQYF. The CDR3 DNA follows: TGTGCCAGCAGCCAAGCCCCCGGCTACGAGCAGTACTTC.

This chain joins TRBV11-2 and TRBJ2-7, with 7 nucleotides matching TRBD2. The trim removed 5 bases at V and 2 bases at J, leaving 9 bases unmatched. The V gene's germline CDR1 is SGHAT and CDR2 FQNNGV. The CDR3 has 15 residues. CDR3 in DNA: TGTGCCAGCAGCCCGTCGGGCGGGAGCGCCTACGAGCAGTACTTC. Its protein is CASSPSGGSAYEQYF.

This clonotype has just a few counts. V gene TRBV28 combines with J gene TRBJ2-5; tentatively, D is TRBD2 (5 bases). The CDR3 totals 15 residues. Germline V gives CDR1 MDHEN, CDR2 SYDVKM. The V end lost 5 bases, the J end lost 5 bases, and 18 bases lay between the germline ends. CDR3 in DNA: TGTGCCAGCAGTCAGGCCCGGGATATGAGGGAGACCCAGTACTTC. Protein: CASSQARDMRETQYF.

A word on this clonotype: A read error may be the cause here, since a much bigger clone is one base away. V and J are TRBV2 and TRBJ2-1; 8 nucleotides match TRBD2. Germline CDR1 SNHLY, CDR2 FYNNEI. The length of the CDR3 is 15 residues. With V trimmed by 11 bases and J by 0 bases, 9 bases remained unmatched. CDR3 amino acids: CADSESGSSYNEQFF. DNA for the CDR3: TGTGCCGACAGTGAGAGCGGGAGCTCCTACAATGAGCAGTTCTTC.

This clonotype was detected many times. The chain has TRBV5-1 and TRBJ2-2; D uncertain. There are 16 residues in the CDR3. V was shortened by 0 bases and J by 0 bases, with 9 bases between the two germline ends. Per germline, CDR1 SGHRS and CDR2 YFSETQ. The CDR3 bases are TGCGCCAGCAGCTTGGCCGAGATAACGAACACCGGGGAGCTGTTTTTT. Its translation is CASSLAEITNTGELFF.

This clonotype was seen many times. The chain links TRBV27 to TRBJ2-7; no clear D. CDR1 MNHEY and CDR2 SMNVEV come from the germline V gene (reference sequence). The CDR3 runs 14 residues. Trimming stripped 6 bases from V and 3 bases from J, with 15 bases between. CDR3 bases: TGTGCCAGCAGGTCTTCGTTGACCCGCTACGAGCAGTACTTC. Translation: CASRSSLTRYEQYF.

The rearrangement links TRBV24-1 to TRBJ1-1, with no clear D. The CDR3 covers 13 residues. The germline CDR1 and CDR2 sequences are KGHDR and SFDVKD. With 4 bases removed from V and 0 bases from J, the gap between germline ends came to 5 bases. The CDR3 DNA reads TGTGCCACCAGTGAGGCTTTGAACACTGAAGCTTTCTTT. Translating it yields CATSEALNTEAFF.

In this sample, this clonotype turned up many times. This chain connects TRBV2 to TRBJ2-7; D not certain. The V and J ends lost 7 bases and 2 bases respectively, with 12 bases between them. This CDR3 has 13 residues. The germline gives CDR1 SNHLY, CDR2 FYNNEI. DNA of the CDR3: TGTGCCAGCACCGCGGCCAGAACCTACGAGCAGTACTTC. Amino acid sequence: CASTAARTYEQYF. The whole variable domain, filled in from reference TRBV2 and TRBJ2-7, reads EPEVTQTPSHQVTQMGQEVILRCVPISNHLYFYWYRQILGQKVEFLVSFYNNEISEKSEIFDDQFSVERPDGSNFTLKIRSTKLEDSAMYFCASTAARTYEQYFGPGTRLTVT.

The table lists this clonotype with a few counts. This rearrangement joins TRBV20-1 to TRBJ2-1; D gene uncertain. CDR1 and CDR2 (germline): DFQATT, SNEGSKA (reference sequence). The CDR3 sequence is 12 residues long. The V end lost 4 bases, the J end lost 13 bases, and 17 bases lay between the germline ends. For the CDR3, the DNA is TGCAGTGCTACAGGACCCTTAACCGGCCAGTTCTTC. Protein sequence: CSATGPLTGQFF.

This clonotype was counted at least ten times. This sequence joins TRBV6-6 and TRBJ1-4; a possible D gene is TRBD1 (5 bases). The CDR3 has 16 residues. Germline V CDR1 and CDR2: MNHNY, SVGAGI (reference sequence). V lost 0 bases, J lost 5 bases, and 13 bases lay in between. CDR3 DNA sequence: TGTGCCAGCAGTTACTCTGCGACAGTTGTGAATGAAAAACTGTTTTTT. Amino acid sequence: CASSYSATVVNEKLFF.

The rearrangement joins TRBV20-1 to TRBJ2-7; no clear D. The germline gives CDR1 DFQATT, CDR2 SNEGSKA (reference sequence). This CDR3 has 14 residues. V lost 2 bases to trimming and J lost 3 bases, with 14 bases between them. The CDR3 DNA follows: TGCAGTGCTAGAAGAAAGTGGGATGGCTACGAGCAGTACTTC. Protein: CSARRKWDGYEQYF.

This clonotype was detected only a few times. J is TRBJ2-7 and V is TRBV30, with 12 bases lining up with TRBD2. The CDR3 length is 13 residues. Trimming cost V 2 bases and J 6 bases; bases outside gene matches: 2. Germline CDR1 GTSNPN, CDR2 SVGIG (reference sequence). DNA for the CDR3: TGTGCCTGGAGTTTGACTAGCGGGGGCGAGCAGTACTTC. Amino acid sequence: CAWSLTSGGEQYF. The full variable domain, rest sourced from reference TRBV30 and TRBJ2-7, is SQTIHQWPATLVQPVGSPLSLECTVEGTSNPNLYWYRQAAGRGLQLLFYSVGIGQISSEVPQNLSASRPQDRQFILSSKKLLLSDSGFYLCAWSLTSGGEQYFGPGTRLTVT.

This clonotype was recorded at least ten times. The CDR3 DNA sequence: TGTGCCAGCACCACTAGCTTTAATGAGCAGTTCTTC. It encodes CASTTSFNEQFF. J is TRBJ2-1 and V is TRBV12-3 or TRBV12-4; possible D gene TRBD2, 6 bases. This CDR3 is built from 12 residues. Trimming took 7 bases from V and 7 from J, leaving 11 bases between them.

This clonotype was found many times. This chain's CDR3 is CASSYRDRVYYEQYF. The CDR3 DNA follows: TGTGCCAGCAGTTACCGGGACAGGGTGTATTACGAGCAGTACTTC. The gene calls are TRBV6-2 or TRBV6-3 and TRBJ2-7, with 9 bases fitting TRBD1. Germline CDR1 and CDR2: MNHEY and SVGEGT. The CDR3 runs to 15 residues. Trimming at V came to 2 bases and at J to 4 bases, leaving 6 bases not matched to a gene.

This clonotype has a handful of counts. J is TRBJ1-1 and V is TRBV19; no clear D gene. V was shortened by 6 bases and J by 1 base, with 3 bases between the two germline ends. Germline V gene sequence: CDR1 LNHDA, CDR2 SQIVND (reference sequence). The CDR3 is 11 residues long. For the CDR3, the DNA is TGTGCCAGTAGATGGAACACTGAAGCTTTCTTT. This codes for CASRWNTEAFF.

This chain links TRBV4-1 with TRBJ2-6; 11 positions match TRBD2. V lost 0 bases to trimming and J lost 0 bases; unmatched junction nucleotides: 1. In germline, CDR1 is MGHRA, CDR2 YSYEKL. The CDR3 has 18 amino acids. CDR3 coding DNA: TGCGCCAGCAGCCAAGAAACTAGCGGGAGCTCTGGGGCCAACGTCCTGACTTTC. Its translation is CASSQETSGSSGANVLTF.

This clonotype turned up a few times. The chain combines TRBV9 with TRBJ2-2, with unresolved D. V was clipped by 3 bases and J by 8 bases, with 8 bases between them. Per germline, CDR1 SGDLS and CDR2 YYNGEE. This CDR3 is built from 12 residues. The DNA of the CDR3 is TGTGCCAGCAGCGAGAGTTTAGGGGAGCTGTTTTTT. Protein product: CASSESLGELFF.

In this sample, this clonotype turned up many times. The gene calls are TRBV28 and TRBJ1-5; D remains unclear. Germline loops: CDR1 MDHEN, CDR2 SYDVKM. The V gene lost 6 bases and the J gene lost 4 bases, with 7 bases spanning the gap. The length of the CDR3 is 12 residues. The CDR3 loop reads CASRLTNQPQHF. The DNA of the CDR3 is TGTGCCAGCAGACTAACTAATCAGCCCCAGCATTTT.

This clonotype has a count of ten or more. The chain combines TRBV20-1 with TRBJ2-1, with 11 positions matching TRBD2. The CDR3 is made up of 15 amino acids. In germline, CDR1 is DFQATT, CDR2 SNEGSKA (reference sequence). Trimming cost V 1 base and J 5 bases; bases outside gene matches: 4. The CDR3 is CSARGPGLADNEQFF. The CDR3 DNA reads as TGCAGTGCTAGAGGCCCGGGACTAGCGGACAATGAGCAGTTCTTC.

V is TRBV4-3 and J is TRBJ2-3; TRBD2 matches at 10 bases. The CDR3 runs 14 residues. After removal of 3 bases from V and 4 bases from J, the junction contained 1 base not matched to a gene. The germline CDR1 and CDR2 sequences are LGHNA and YSLEER. CDR3 region: CASSHGTSADTQYF. The CDR3 nucleotides are TGCGCCAGCAGCCATGGGACTAGCGCAGATACGCAGTATTTT.